This TCR beta chain was obtained from a study of blood T cell repertoires in COVID-19. At the level of the study: The United States, Italy and Spain provided the acute and convalescent COVID-19 samples. Nucleic acid was either cDNA or gDNA, and it came from T cells, B-cell-depleted T cells, or PBMCs.

Trimming took 3 bases from V and 2 from J; bases not matched to a gene: 2. The CDR3 is made up of 14 amino acids. Germline CDR1 and CDR2: GTSNPN and SVGIG (reference sequence). Original processing notes: By means of reference gene primer amplification, nucleated cell counts were estimated. Assay used: immunoSEQ multiplex PCR; TCRdb lists only in-frame clones, some missing. V and J calls and clone size are given by that table; D and trimming were obtained from the DNA. The profile shows approximately 260,000 clones, around 80% of them singletons. Concerning this clone: This CDR3 is also generated by other DNA sequences in the sample.

Sequencing used peripheral blood. This sequence joins TRBV30 and TRBJ2-7; 12 nucleotides agree with TRBD2. The receptor was derived from a woman in her 40s with active or convalescent COVID-19. The CDR3 DNA is TGTGCCTGGAGCAGGACTAGCGGGGCCTACGAGCAGTACTTC. As protein: CAWSRTSGAYEQYF.